Shown below are 16 T cell receptor beta chains from a single sample sequenced in a study of shared clonotypes between healthy human individuals. This table comes from immunoSEQ multiplex PCR, and its TCRdb copy is limited to in-frame clones, with some not included. The table shows 2 million to 2.5 million clones, with 85% to 95% occurring only once. The sample taken for sequencing was naive CD4+ T cells from PBMCs. Subset indicated: CD45RA+ positively selected. These receptor sequences come from a man aged 18 to 29 in good health. Some clones in this sample may be carry-over from other donors' samples.

This rearrangement joins TRBV15 to TRBJ2-1; 10 bases line up with TRBD1. The CDR3 is made up of 16 amino acids. V lost 0 bases, J lost 2 bases, and 1 base stayed unmatched. CDR1 is LNHNV and CDR2 is YYDKDF in the germline V gene (reference sequence). CDR3 loop: CATSREGTGAYNEQFF. In DNA form, the CDR3 reads TGTGCCACCAGCAGAGAGGGGACAGGGGCCTACAATGAGCAGTTCTTC.

Note on this clone: This sample includes further DNA sequences coding for the same CDR3. The rearrangement joins TRBV28 to TRBJ2-7, with 11 bases matching TRBD2. V was pared by 5 bases and J by 3 bases, with 6 bases of the junction left unmatched. CDR3 length equals 15 residues. Germline V gene sequence: CDR1 MDHEN, CDR2 SYDVKM. The chain's CDR3 is CASSPGTSGSYEQYF. CDR3 sequence (DNA): TGTGCCAGCAGTCCAGGGACTAGCGGCAGCTACGAGCAGTACTTC.

This clone is a singleton in its sample. The gene calls are TRBV6-5 and TRBJ1-5; a possible D gene is TRBD1 (6 bases). This CDR3 contains 14 residues. Germline CDR1 MNHEY, CDR2 SVGAGI. V lost 0 bases and J 7 bases, leaving 10 bases between the germline ends. CDR3 in DNA: TGTGCCAGCAGTTACTCCCAGGGGTCCCAGCCCCAGCATTTT. It yields the protein CASSYSQGSQPQHF.

On this clone: Other DNA sequences in this sample translate to the same CDR3. The rearrangement uses TRBV2 and TRBJ1-2; D remains unclear. V was trimmed by 4 bases and J by 2 bases, leaving 8 bases between them. Germline V gene lookup returns CDR1 SNHLY and CDR2 FYNNEI. CDR3 length: 13 amino acids. The CDR3 DNA sequence: TGTGCCAGCAGTGTTGGGCAGAACTATGGCTACACCTTC. Encoded protein: CASSVGQNYGYTF. The whole variable domain, filled in from reference TRBV2 and TRBJ1-2, reads EPEVTQTPSHQVTQMGQEVILRCVPISNHLYFYWYRQILGQKVEFLVSFYNNEISEKSEIFDDQFSVERPDGSNFTLKIRSTKLEDSAMYFCASSVGQNYGYTFGSGTRLTVV.

The rearrangement joins TRBV11-2 to TRBJ2-2; a possible D gene is TRBD1 (6 bases). CDR3 length: 15 amino acids. V lost 4 bases and J 0 bases, leaving 9 bases between the germline ends. Germline CDR1 and CDR2: SGHAT and FQNNGV. As DNA, the CDR3 is TGTGCCAGCAGCTCGGACAGAGCGAACACCGGGGAGCTGTTTTTT. Residues: CASSSDRANTGELFF.

The J gene is TRBJ1-2, the V gene TRBV5-4; D remains unclear. The CDR3 is made up of 13 amino acids. Trimming removed 4 bases at V and 5 bases at J, with 12 bases between. Germline V gene lookup returns CDR1 SGHNT and CDR2 YYREEE (reference sequence). As DNA, the CDR3 is TGTGCCAGCAGCACTTCGAGTGGGTATGGCTACACCTTC. This encodes CASSTSSGYGYTF.

A single count supports this clone. The genes are TRBV18 and TRBJ2-3; D is possibly TRBD2 (6 bases). The V end lost 6 bases, the J end lost 3 bases, and 10 bases lay between the germline ends. Germline V gene lookup returns CDR1 KGHSH and CDR2 LQKENI. The CDR3 runs to 13 residues. The CDR3 is CASSRDLTDTQYF. The CDR3 DNA sequence: TGTGCCAGCTCGCGGGATTTAACAGATACGCAGTATTTT.

The chain has TRBV21-1 and TRBJ1-2. TRBV21-1 represents a pseudogene. The length of the CDR3 is 15 residues. DNA for the CDR3: TGTGCCAGCAGCAAAGTAGCGGGACAGGACTATGGCTACACCTTC. It encodes CASSKVAGQDYGYTF.

This rearrangement joins TRBV29-1 to TRBJ2-3, with TRBD2 identical over 10 bases. Trimming took 5 bases from V and 1 from J; bases not matched to a gene: 12. Germline V lookup: CDR1 SQVTM, CDR2 ANQGSEA. The CDR3 spans 17 residues. The CDR3 coding sequence is TGCAGCGTTAGAGGGGCTAGCGGGAGCCTTGGCACAGATACGCAGTATTTT. Its protein is CSVRGASGSLGTDTQYF.

This chain connects TRBV5-1 to TRBJ2-1, with no clear D. CDR1 is SGHRS, CDR2 YFSETQ, per germline. The CDR3 has 12 residues. Trimming shortened V by 1 base and J by 5 bases, and 4 bases separated the two germline ends. The CDR3 nucleotides read TGCGCCAGCAGCTTGAACAACAATGAGCAGTTCTTC. It yields the protein CASSLNNNEQFF.

In DNA form, the CDR3 reads TGTGCCAGCGCCCGGGTTCCGGCCGGATCCTACGAGCAGTACTTC. Encoded protein: CASARVPAGSYEQYF. The chain has TRBV6-5 and TRBJ2-7; the D is unclear. The V end lost 8 bases, the J end lost 1 base, and 18 bases lay between the germline ends. Germline V gives CDR1 MNHEY, CDR2 SVGAGI. The CDR3 length is 15 residues.

This CDR3 is CASRWTGGGGYTF. In DNA form, the CDR3 reads TGTGCCAGCAGATGGACAGGGGGCGGTGGCTACACCTTC. The gene calls are TRBV28 and TRBJ1-2, with 11 bases that match TRBD1. The CDR3 sequence is 13 residues long. CDR1 is MDHEN, CDR2 SYDVKM, per germline. Losses at the gene ends were 6 bases for V and 7 bases for J; bases not matched to a gene: 4.

V is TRBV7-2 and J is TRBJ2-5; the match to TRBD2 covers 11 bases. Germline CDR1 SGHTA, CDR2 FQGNSA. The junction had 1 base not matched to a gene; V was cut back by 4 bases and J by 3 bases. This CDR3 is built from 14 residues. The CDR3 region has the DNA TGTGCCAGCAGCTCGGGACTAGCGGAAGAGACCCAGTACTTC. Amino acids: CASSSGLAEETQYF.

This rearrangement joins TRBV7-3 to TRBJ2-2; no clear D gene. The CDR3 runs to 14 residues. The germline V gene has CDR1 SGHTA and CDR2 FQGTGA. Trimming took off 3 bases at V and 3 bases at J, with 8 bases between the two ends. CDR3 DNA: TGTGCCAGCAGCTTCCGAAGAGACACCGGGGAGCTGTTTTTT. Encoded protein: CASSFRRDTGELFF.

This clone was seen a handful of times. The same CDR3 can be traced to other DNA sequences in this sample. The chain uses TRBV7-2 and TRBJ1-1; D is unclear. The CDR3 has 13 amino acids. Per the germline V gene, CDR1 is SGHTA and CDR2 is FQGNSA. V was clipped by 2 bases and J by 0 bases, with 4 bases between them. The CDR3 protein is CASSLRMNTEAFF. DNA for the CDR3: TGTGCCAGCAGCTTAAGGATGAACACTGAAGCTTTCTTT.

This chain connects TRBV28 to TRBJ1-2, with TRBD1 identical over 7 bases. The V segment lost 10 bases and the J segment 6 bases; nucleotides outside the gene matches: 11. CDR3 length equals 13 residues. The V gene's germline CDR1 is MDHEN and CDR2 SYDVKM. CDR3 bases: TGTGCCAACTCGGACAGGCGCCTACATGGCTACACCTTC. Translated, it gives CANSDRRLHGYTF.